Shown below are 22 T cell receptor beta chains from a single sample sequenced in a study of identical twins (dated by TCRdb to the mid-2010s). Libraries were built with 5' RACE. Sequencing instrument: Illumina HiSeq 2000. TCRdb reprocessed the public reads (quality trimming at Q25 with fastp, clone calling with MiXCR) and kept in-frame beta chains. Rows are combined by CDR3 protein, so each entry shows the most common genes and DNA. The sample yields under 400,000 distinct CDR3 sequences; roughly 10% were counted once. The top ten hold 8.5% to 10% of the sample. Sequencing was done on a sample of naive T cells sorted from blood. The intended sense of this specimen's cell subset or site label: cells isolated with a human naive T-cell isolation kit. These receptors originate from a woman in her 50s in good health.

The table lists this clonotype with many counts. V gene TRBV24-1 combines with J gene TRBJ2-1; 8 bases are a match to TRBD1. The V gene end was trimmed by 8 bases and the J gene end by 4 bases; junction bases not matched to a gene: 3. CDR1 KGHDR and CDR2 SFDVKD come from the germline V gene. The CDR3 covers 13 residues. CDR3 nucleotides: TGTGCCACCACCGGGACAGGATACAATGAGCAGTTCTTC. This codes for CATTGTGYNEQFF.

This clonotype came up a few times. This sequence joins TRBV30 and TRBJ2-5; no reliable D call. V was trimmed by 3 bases and J by 3 bases, leaving 2 bases between them. The germline V gene has CDR1 GTSNPN and CDR2 SVGIG (reference sequence). The CDR3 totals 10 residues. Written as DNA, the CDR3 is TGTGCCTGGAGAAAAGAGACCCAGTACTTC. Its translation: CAWRKETQYF.

This clonotype was seen more than once but under ten times. The chain recombines TRBV24-1 with TRBJ2-2; TRBD1 aligns across 8 bases. CDR3 size: 17 residues. Germline V lookup: CDR1 KGHDR, CDR2 SFDVKD. Losses at the gene ends were 3 bases for V and 2 bases for J; bases not matched to a gene: 7. CDR3 coding DNA: TGTGCCACCAGTGATCCCGGACAGGGCGGCAACACCGGGGAGCTGTTTTTT. Its protein product is CATSDPGQGGNTGELFF.

This clonotype has a count of ten or more. The chain carries TRBV4-1 and TRBJ2-5; TRBD2 aligns across 8 bases. The ends lost 3 bases at V and 4 bases at J; junction bases unmatched: 7. Germline V gives CDR1 MGHRA, CDR2 YSYEKL. The CDR3 is 15 amino acids. The CDR3 DNA is TGCGCCAGCAGCCAGGTCGGGGGGGGCTTAGAGACCCAGTACTTC. This encodes CASSQVGGGLETQYF.

This clonotype showed up just a few times. The chain has TRBV2 and TRBJ2-4; 8 nucleotides agree with TRBD2. The junction had 5 bases not matched to a gene; V was cut back by 0 bases and J by 1 base. This CDR3 has 17 residues. Germline CDR1 SNHLY, CDR2 FYNNEI. The DNA of the CDR3 is TGTGCCAGCAGTGAAGCGTTCTTAGCGGGGGCCAAAAACATTCAGTACTTC. Encoded protein: CASSEAFLAGAKNIQYF.

This clonotype has a handful of counts. The J gene is TRBJ2-3, the V gene TRBV7-9, with D uncertain. Trimming took 5 bases from V and 5 from J, leaving 17 bases between them. This CDR3 has 15 amino acids. Germline V gene lookup returns CDR1 SEHNR and CDR2 FQNEAQ (reference sequence). CDR3 sequence (DNA): TGTGCCAGCAGCCCCAGGATCGGGCATGGAGATACGCAGTATTTT. Its translation is CASSPRIGHGDTQYF.

This clonotype was seen repeatedly, ten times or more. The V gene is TRBV5-1, the J gene TRBJ2-1; TRBD1 matches 9 bases. The germline V gene has CDR1 SGHRS and CDR2 YFSETQ. The CDR3 spans 17 residues. J lost 7 bases, V lost 0 bases, and 11 bases had no gene match. The chain's CDR3 is CASSLGQGVFLGNEQFF. As DNA, the CDR3 is TGCGCCAGCAGCTTGGGACAGGGGGTCTTTCTTGGGAATGAGCAGTTCTTC. Based on the CDR3 plus reference TRBV5-1 and TRBJ2-1, the full variable domain is KAGVTQTPRYLIKTRGQQVTLSCSPISGHRSVSWYQQTPGQGLQFLFEYFSETQRNKGNFPGRFSGRQFSNSRSEMNVSTLELGDSALYLCASSLGQGVFLGNEQFFGPGTRLTVL.

This chain links TRBV19 with TRBJ2-1; tentatively, D is TRBD2 (6 bases). This CDR3 is 18 amino acids long. V was cut by 6 bases and J by 3 bases, with 24 bases left in between. In germline, CDR1 is LNHDA, CDR2 SQIVND (reference sequence). The CDR3 coding sequence is TGTGCCAGTAGGACTGATCCGGGTCGGGCGGGGTTCTACAATGAGCAGTTCTTC. It translates to CASRTDPGRAGFYNEQFF.

The rearrangement joins TRBV2 to TRBJ2-7, with D uncertain. The V and J ends lost 4 bases and 1 base respectively, with 8 bases between them. The germline V gene has CDR1 SNHLY and CDR2 FYNNEI. The CDR3 is 13 amino acids. The CDR3, as DNA: TGTGCCAGCAGTGGAGTTCTTTCCTACGAGCAGTACTTC. Its translation is CASSGVLSYEQYF.

In its sample, this clonotype was seen many times. CDR3: CASSLLSQVNTGELFF. In DNA, the CDR3 is TGTGCCAGCAGCTTATTAAGTCAGGTCAACACCGGGGAGCTGTTTTTT. The chain has TRBV7-9 and TRBJ2-2; D is ambiguous. Deletions cut 2 bases from V and 2 bases from J, with 12 bases between. Germline CDR1 and CDR2: SEHNR and FQNEAQ (reference sequence). The CDR3 extends over 16 amino acids.

The chain joins TRBV13 to TRBJ2-7, with D maybe TRBD1 (5 bases). CDR1 and CDR2 from the germline V gene are PRHDT and FYEKMQ (reference sequence). Trimming took off 1 base at V and 6 bases at J, with 10 bases between the two ends. CDR3 length equals 13 residues. The CDR3 DNA reads TGTGCCAGCAGCTTAGCAGGGTATCGCGAGCAGTACTTC. Its protein is CASSLAGYREQYF.

In this sample, this clonotype turned up a few times. J is TRBJ2-3 and V is TRBV6-5; D is possibly TRBD2 (5 bases). The CDR3 runs to 16 residues. V shed 6 bases and J shed 1 base, with 17 bases lying between them. CDR1 and CDR2 (germline): MNHEY, SVGAGI. Here the CDR3 DNA reads TGTGCCAGCAGAACACCAACCAGCGGCCGCACAGATACGCAGTATTTT. Its translation: CASRTPTSGRTDTQYF.

This clonotype was recorded at least ten times. The chain employs TRBV29-1 and TRBJ2-2, with D unclear. Trimming removed 3 bases at V and 6 bases at J, with 5 bases between. Germline V gives CDR1 SQVTM, CDR2 ANQGSEA. The CDR3 loop spans 11 amino acids. For the CDR3, the DNA is TGCAGCGTTGAGTGGTCCGGGGAGCTGTTTTTT. Residues: CSVEWSGELFF.

This clonotype has a handful of counts. Written as DNA, the CDR3 is TGCGCCAGCAGCTTGGTTCTTAGCGGGAGGGCCAATGAGCAGTTCTTC. It translates to CASSLVLSGRANEQFF. This rearrangement joins TRBV5-1 to TRBJ2-1, with TRBD2 identical over 11 bases. Trimming at V came to 0 bases and at J to 6 bases, leaving 5 bases not matched to a gene. Germline V gene lookup returns CDR1 SGHRS and CDR2 YFSETQ. The CDR3 runs 16 residues.

This chain joins TRBV20-1 and TRBJ2-5; TRBD1 might be the D (5 bases). This CDR3 is 17 amino acids long. V shed 0 bases and J shed 4 bases, with 21 bases lying between them. Germline V gives CDR1 DFQATT, CDR2 SNEGSKA (reference sequence). For the CDR3, the DNA is TGCAGTGCTAGAGAATATGCTACAGGCCTTATGATAGAGACCCAGTACTTC. It encodes CSAREYATGLMIETQYF.

The J gene is TRBJ2-1, the V gene TRBV10-3; D is undetermined. Germline CDR1 is ENHRY and CDR2 is SYGVKD. The CDR3 has 12 amino acids. V was clipped by 4 bases and J by 7 bases, with 8 bases between them. CDR3 in amino acids: CAISAGRNEQFF. In DNA, the CDR3 is TGTGCCATCAGTGCGGGCAGGAATGAGCAGTTCTTC.

The gene calls are TRBV4-1 and TRBJ2-3; 7 bases align to TRBD1. The CDR3 spans 14 residues. Germline V gene lookup returns CDR1 MGHRA and CDR2 YSYEKL. The V and J ends lost 3 bases and 0 bases, in that order; junction bases with no gene match: 0. This CDR3 is CASSQTGSTDTQYF. CDR3 DNA: TGCGCCAGCAGCCAGACAGGGAGCACAGATACGCAGTATTTT.

The V and J genes are TRBV14 and TRBJ2-3, with 8 bases that match TRBD2. The CDR3 sequence is 15 residues long. Germline V lookup: CDR1 SGHDN, CDR2 FVKESK. Losses at the gene ends were 2 bases for V and 8 bases for J; bases not matched to a gene: 9. CDR3 DNA: TGTGCCAGCAGCCAACCTAGCGGGCCGACCCCTACGCAGTATTTT. Its protein product is CASSQPSGPTPTQYF.

The table lists this clonotype with many counts. This chain links TRBV29-1 with TRBJ2-1, with D possibly matching TRBD2 (5 bases). Germline lookup yields CDR1 SQVTM and CDR2 ANQGSEA. Trimming removed 7 bases from V and 1 base from J, with 14 bases in between. The CDR3 sequence is 14 residues long. The CDR3 loop reads CSAFSGHSYNEQFF. CDR3 DNA: TGCAGCGCCTTCAGCGGTCATTCCTACAATGAGCAGTTCTTC.

This clonotype was detected a few times. CDR3 nucleotides: TGTGCCAGCAGCTCCCAGGTAGATGAAAAACTGTTTTTT. This gives the protein CASSSQVDEKLFF. The chain couples TRBV7-9 to TRBJ1-4, with D unresolved. This CDR3 has 13 amino acids. Germline V gene data show CDR1 as SEHNR and CDR2 as FQNEAQ (reference sequence). With 4 bases removed from V and 6 bases from J, the gap between germline ends came to 9 bases.

The chain joins TRBV12-3 or TRBV12-4 to TRBJ2-3; possible D gene TRBD2, 5 bases. Deletions cut 6 bases from V and 0 bases from J, with 13 bases between. The CDR3 has 15 residues. This CDR3 reads CASSRGGGSTDTQYF. CDR3 nucleotides: TGTGCCAGCAGCCGCGGCGGCGGGAGCACAGATACGCAGTATTTT.

In this sample, this clonotype turned up a few times. The chain links TRBV6-2 or TRBV6-3 to TRBJ2-2, with no clear D. The length of the CDR3 is 13 residues. Per the germline V gene, CDR1 is MNHEY and CDR2 is SVGEGT. V lost 4 bases, J lost 9 bases, and 12 bases lay in between. CDR3 in amino acids: CASSFPPSRELFF. CDR3 DNA: TGTGCCAGCAGTTTCCCCCCAAGCCGGGAGCTGTTTTTT.